The 21 T cell receptor beta chains reported below all come from one sample, sequenced in a study of neurological immune-mediated disorders. Time point noted: longitudinal time-point 2. TCRdb itself ran the 5' RACE reads through MiXCR, one entry per CDR3 protein. The sample lists some 60,000 distinct CDR3 sequences; nearly 10% were seen once. The source material was PBMCs. The receptors were gathered from a man under 40 in good health.

This clonotype occurred a few times. The V call is TRBV4-2, the J call TRBJ1-5; 7 bases match TRBD1. The germline V gene encodes CDR1 LGHNA and CDR2 YNFKEQ. This CDR3 region has 15 residues. J gave up 6 bases and V 0 bases, and 5 bases lay outside the gene matches. This chain's CDR3 is CASSQDGQAGQPQHF. The CDR3 DNA is TGTGCCAGCAGCCAAGATGGACAGGCAGGTCAGCCCCAGCATTTT.

This clonotype was observed at least ten times. The chain recombines TRBV10-3 with TRBJ2-7, with 9 bases lining up with TRBD1. V gave up 7 bases and J gave up 7 bases; unmatched junction bases: 11. CDR1 and CDR2 from the germline V gene are ENHRY and SYGVKD. CDR3 length: 14 residues. The DNA of the CDR3 is TGTGCCATCAATCTGGGGACAGGGCTTGGGGAGCAGTACTTC. Translation: CAINLGTGLGEQYF.

This clonotype was recorded at least ten times. The chain carries TRBV7-2 and TRBJ2-5; perhaps TRBD1 as D (6 bases). CDR3 size: 13 residues. V was cut by 1 base and J by 5 bases, with 8 bases left in between. Germline assignment: CDR1 SGHTA and CDR2 FQGNSA. The DNA of the CDR3 is TGTGCCAGCAGCTTAGATCAGGGGGAGACCCAGTACTTC. The encoded protein is CASSLDQGETQYF.

A word on this clonotype: A read error is possible here, since a much larger clone lies one base away. The V gene is TRBV20-1, the J gene TRBJ2-2, with TRBD1 matching 9 bases. CDR1 and CDR2 from the germline V gene are DFQATT and SNEGSKA (reference sequence). This CDR3 is 16 amino acids long. J lost 7 bases, V lost 1 base, and 10 bases had no gene match. The CDR3 loop is CSARAAGQGSVGELFF. CDR3 DNA: TGCAGTGCTAGAGCGGCGGGACAGGGTTCGGTCGGGGAGCTGTTTTTT.

There are many counts of this clonotype. V gene TRBV5-1 combines with J gene TRBJ1-1; D is unclear. Trimming cost V 0 bases and J 2 bases, with 11 bases left between them. Germline CDR1 reads SGHRS; CDR2 reads YFSETQ. This CDR3 is built from 15 residues. CDR3 nucleotides: TGCGCCAGCAGCTTGGCCGGTTCACTAAACACTGAAGCTTTCTTT. Protein product: CASSLAGSLNTEAFF.

In the case of this clonotype: A much more abundant neighbour one base away suggests this may be a read error. The chain combines TRBV25-1 with TRBJ1-5, with 7 bases lining up with TRBD1. The CDR3 loop spans 13 amino acids. After removal of 3 bases from V and 9 bases from J, the junction contained 5 bases not matched to a gene. CDR1 is MGHDK, CDR2 SYGVNS, per germline. CDR3 DNA: TGTGCCAGCAGTGACAGGGGGTATCGGCCCCAGCATTTT. It codes for CASSDRGYRPQHF.

This clonotype was counted at least ten times. The CDR3 region is CASTNLGEYGYTF. CDR3 DNA sequence: TGTGCCAGCACCAACCTGGGGGAGTATGGCTACACCTTC. The chain recombines TRBV12-3 or TRBV12-4 with TRBJ1-2; a possible D gene is TRBD1 (5 bases). CDR3 size: 13 residues. The ends were cut back, 7 bases at V and 5 bases at J, with 14 bases in the middle.

The table lists this clonotype with many counts. The chain uses TRBV7-9 and TRBJ1-2; no clear D. The CDR3 runs to 15 residues. Germline V gene sequence: CDR1 SEHNR, CDR2 FQNEAQ (reference sequence). V was cut by 5 bases and J by 4 bases, with 17 bases left in between. The CDR3 is CASSPAGGLIYGYTF. In DNA form, the CDR3 reads TGTGCCAGCAGCCCGGCGGGCGGACTAATCTATGGCTACACCTTC.

Ten or more counts support this clonotype. V is TRBV27 and J is TRBJ1-1; D unresolved. Germline-derived CDR1 and CDR2 are MNHEY and SMNVEV (reference sequence). This CDR3 contains 14 residues. Trimming left V 3 bases short and J 5 bases short, with 13 bases between. In nucleotides, the CDR3 is TGTGCCAGCAGTTTGGGGTACCGGGTTACTGAAGCTTTCTTT. The encoded protein is CASSLGYRVTEAFF.

This clonotype was detected ten times or more. The V and J genes are TRBV10-3 and TRBJ2-7; no clear D. The ends were cut back, 0 bases at V and 3 bases at J, with 3 bases in the middle. CDR1 ENHRY and CDR2 SYGVKD come from the germline V gene. The CDR3 totals 12 residues. The CDR3 region has the DNA TGTGCCATCAGTGAGTCGGACTACGAGCAGTACTTC. Translating gives CAISESDYEQYF.

This chain connects TRBV15 to TRBJ1-1, with D unresolved. The V and J ends lost 0 bases and 6 bases respectively, with 11 bases between them. The CDR3 consists of 14 residues. The germline gives CDR1 LNHNV, CDR2 YYDKDF (reference sequence). CDR3 protein: CATSRDFGQSEAFF. CDR3 in DNA: TGTGCCACCAGCAGAGATTTCGGGCAATCTGAAGCTTTCTTT.

This clonotype was seen repeatedly, ten times or more. The chain couples TRBV20-1 to TRBJ1-5; tentative D call: TRBD1 (5 bases). Deletions cut 5 bases from V and 7 bases from J, with 18 bases between. There are 14 residues in the CDR3. Looked up from germline, CDR1 is DFQATT and CDR2 is SNEGSKA (reference sequence). CDR3 in amino acids: CSAEDPGGKQPQHF. As DNA, the CDR3 is TGCAGTGCTGAAGACCCTGGGGGGAAGCAGCCCCAGCATTTT.

This clonotype was recorded many times. The chain joins TRBV7-2 to TRBJ2-1, with D unresolved. V was trimmed by 3 bases and J by 9 bases, leaving 9 bases between them. This CDR3 is built from 12 residues. Germline V gives CDR1 SGHTA, CDR2 FQGNSA. CDR3 amino acids: CASSLALGEQFF. The CDR3 bases are TGTGCCAGCAGCTTGGCTCTGGGTGAGCAGTTCTTC.

This clonotype was observed many times. This rearrangement joins TRBV7-3 to TRBJ2-1; the match to TRBD2 covers 14 bases. V shed 7 bases, J shed 7 bases, and the junction held 9 bases outside the gene matches. This CDR3 has 16 residues. The V gene's germline CDR1 is SGHTA and CDR2 FQGTGA. The CDR3 DNA reads TGTGCCAGCACCGTAGGACTAGCGGGAGGTTCTAATGAGCAGTTCTTC. Its protein product is CASTVGLAGGSNEQFF.

This clonotype was seen at least ten times. The chain employs TRBV7-2 and TRBJ2-3, with 13 bases lining up with TRBD2. The V gene end was trimmed by 2 bases and the J gene end by 6 bases; junction bases not matched to a gene: 5. The CDR3 is made up of 16 amino acids. CDR1 and CDR2 from the germline V gene are SGHTA and FQGNSA. The CDR3 sequence is CASSLRTSGSSDTQYF. The CDR3 DNA is TGTGCCAGCAGCTTACGGACTAGCGGGAGCTCTGATACGCAGTATTTT.

This clonotype was seen ten or more times. The rearrangement uses TRBV29-1 and TRBJ2-3; D call uncertain. This CDR3 has 12 residues. Trimming stripped 5 bases from V and 0 bases from J, with 6 bases between. Germline loops: CDR1 SQVTM, CDR2 ANQGSEA. The DNA for the CDR3 is TGCAGCGTTTCTCAGAGCACAGATACGCAGTATTTT. Translation gives CSVSQSTDTQYF.

This clonotype was counted many times. The CDR3 region has the DNA TGTGCCAGCAGCCAAGCTATTAGCGGAACCACAGATACGCAGTATTTT. It yields the protein CASSQAISGTTDTQYF. This rearrangement joins TRBV14 to TRBJ2-3, with a possible D match to TRBD2 (6 bases). This CDR3 comprises 16 residues. Trimming shortened V by 1 base and J by 2 bases, and 13 bases separated the two germline ends. CDR1 SGHDN and CDR2 FVKESK come from the germline V gene.

In this sample, this clonotype turned up many times. The chain uses TRBV5-1 and TRBJ2-2; TRBD2 matches at 7 bases. V shed 4 bases, J shed 5 bases, and the junction held 11 bases outside the gene matches. The germline V gene encodes CDR1 SGHRS and CDR2 YFSETQ. The CDR3 consists of 16 residues. The CDR3 loop reads CASSIGRESGTGELFF. CDR3 coding DNA: TGCGCCAGCAGCATTGGGAGGGAGTCGGGGACCGGGGAGCTGTTTTTT.

This clonotype is medium-sized by share. The chain uses TRBV20-1 and TRBJ1-6, with 8 bases lining up with TRBD1. CDR1 and CDR2 from the germline V gene are DFQATT and SNEGSKA (reference sequence). Trimming cost V 3 bases and J 10 bases; bases outside gene matches: 11. The CDR3 is 15 residues long. CDR3 loop: CSASSTGEVASPLHF. CDR3 DNA sequence: TGCAGTGCTAGCTCGACAGGGGAGGTGGCCTCACCCCTCCACTTT.

This clonotype was detected many times. The chain carries TRBV7-2 and TRBJ1-1; D unclear. This CDR3 spans 14 amino acids. Germline CDR1 is SGHTA and CDR2 is FQGNSA. V dropped 0 bases and J dropped 3 bases, with 8 bases sitting between them. This CDR3 reads CASSLARVDTEAFF. CDR3 DNA sequence: TGTGCCAGCAGCTTAGCAAGGGTGGACACTGAAGCTTTCTTT.

Many counts were recorded for this clonotype. V usage is TRBV21-1 and J usage is TRBJ2-2; the table calls TRBD2, which could not be checked here. TRBV21-1 constitutes a pseudogene. This CDR3 has 15 amino acids. CDR3 residues: CASRPYGLNTGELFF. The CDR3 nucleotides are TGTGCCAGCAGGCCTTACGGACTAAACACCGGGGAGCTGTTTTTT.